The T cell receptor beta chain described here comes from a study of blood T cell repertoires in COVID-19. Study background: Sites in the United States, Italy and Spain provided acute and convalescent COVID-19 samples. Sources were T cells, B-cell-depleted T cells, or PBMCs; the material itself was cDNA or gDNA.

Original methodology: Estimation of nucleated cell counts relied on the amplification of reference gene primers. Clones were read by immunoSEQ multiplex PCR, and TCRdb kept only the in-frame ones, dropping some. V, J and clone size are taken as reported in that table, and D and trimming were inferred from the DNA itself. The repertoire consists of 150,000 to 200,000 clones, with 80% to 85% occurring once and the leading ten covering 8% to 9.5%. The sequencing sample was made of peripheral blood. This sequence originates from a woman older than 75 with active or convalescent COVID-19.

CDR3 coding DNA: TGTGCCAGCAGGGGGACAGGGTACTATGGCTACACCTTC. It is translated as CASRGTGYYGYTF. The V call is TRBV27, the J call TRBJ1-2; 9 nucleotides align to TRBD1. Looked up from germline, CDR1 is MNHEY and CDR2 is SMNVEV (reference sequence). V shed 6 bases, J shed 3 bases, and the junction held 2 bases outside the gene matches. The CDR3 runs 13 residues.